These 29 T cell receptor beta chains were sequenced from one sample in a study of control samples from healthy donors and cancer patients. Generated by immunoSEQ multiplex PCR, the TCRdb table keeps only in-frame clones and is missing some. The sample has around 80,000 clones, 85% to 90% seen once; the top ten hold less than 7%. The specimen sequenced was blood. The receptors shown here come from a man in his fifties in good health.

J is TRBJ2-1 and V is TRBV14; the match to TRBD1 covers 7 bases. In germline, CDR1 is SGHDN, CDR2 FVKESK. V was pared by 4 bases and J by 7 bases, with 4 bases of the junction left unmatched. The CDR3 has 13 amino acids. CDR3 region: CASSRIQGNEQFF. The CDR3 bases are TGTGCCAGCAGCCGAATACAGGGGAATGAGCAGTTCTTC.

The rearrangement joins TRBV7-2 to TRBJ2-1; maybe TRBD1 (6 bases). In germline, CDR1 is SGHTA, CDR2 FQGNSA. Trimming cost V 2 bases and J 3 bases, with 17 bases left between them. This CDR3 spans 17 amino acids. Here the CDR3 DNA reads TGTGCCAGCAGCTTAAGGGCCGGGACAAAAATCTACAATGAGCAGTTCTTC. Amino acids: CASSLRAGTKIYNEQFF.

The rearrangement uses TRBV6-2 or TRBV6-3 and TRBJ2-1; D may be TRBD2 (6 bases). Germline V gene lookup returns CDR1 MNHEY and CDR2 SVGEGT. Trimming took off 4 bases at V and 5 bases at J, with 9 bases between the two ends. The CDR3 extends over 13 amino acids. The CDR3 reads CASSLGGDNEQFF. The CDR3 DNA reads as TGTGCCAGCAGTTTGGGCGGGGACAATGAGCAGTTCTTC.

With regard to this clone: In the same sample, other DNA sequences code for this CDR3. The chain joins TRBV5-1 to TRBJ2-1; D perhaps matches TRBD2 (6 bases). In germline, CDR1 is SGHRS, CDR2 YFSETQ. This CDR3 spans 15 amino acids. Trimming shortened V by 0 bases and J by 0 bases, and 7 bases separated the two germline ends. The CDR3 region is CASSLDGSSYNEQFF. Here the CDR3 DNA reads TGCGCCAGCAGCTTGGACGGGAGCTCCTACAATGAGCAGTTCTTC.

The V gene is TRBV7-9, the J gene TRBJ2-1, with 8 bases aligning to TRBD2. The V segment lost 5 bases and the J segment 8 bases; nucleotides outside the gene matches: 5. Per germline, CDR1 SEHNR and CDR2 FQNEAQ (reference sequence). The CDR3 loop spans 13 amino acids. Here the CDR3 DNA reads TGTGCCAGCAGCGCCGGGGGGGAGCATGAGCAGTTCTTC. Protein: CASSAGGEHEQFF.

The J gene is TRBJ1-1, the V gene TRBV11-3; D gene uncertain. This CDR3 is built from 14 residues. V was shortened by 0 bases and J by 1 base, with 6 bases between the two germline ends. Germline lookup yields CDR1 SGHNT and CDR2 YENEEA. The CDR3 coding sequence is TGTGCCAGCAGCTTAGATGGAGAGAACACTGAAGCTTTCTTT. As protein: CASSLDGENTEAFF. The whole variable domain, remainder taken from reference TRBV11-3 and TRBJ1-1, is EAGVVQSPRYKIIEKKQPVAFWCNPISGHNTLYWYLQNLGQGPELLIRYENEEAVDDSQLPKDRFSAERLKGVDSTLKIQPAELGDSAVYLCASSLDGENTEAFFGQGTRLTVV.

The chain recombines TRBV11-3 with TRBJ1-4; D uncertain. CDR3 length: 15 residues. The V end lost 0 bases, the J end lost 7 bases, and 12 bases lay between the germline ends. Germline values: CDR1 SGHNT, CDR2 YENEEA. The CDR3 protein is CASSLDGGPGEKLFF. The CDR3 DNA is TGTGCCAGCAGCTTAGACGGCGGACCGGGTGAAAAACTGTTTTTT.

The gene calls are TRBV29-1 and TRBJ1-1; the match to TRBD1 covers 10 bases. The germline V gene has CDR1 SQVTM and CDR2 ANQGSEA. The CDR3 spans 13 residues. V shed 6 bases and J 3 bases; nucleotides not matched to a gene: 4. The CDR3 nucleotides are TGCAGCGTGAGGACAGGGGGGGACACTGAAGCTTTCTTT. This translates into CSVRTGGDTEAFF.

As to this clone: This specimen includes other DNA sequences encoding the same CDR3. This sequence joins TRBV4-1 and TRBJ2-1, with 10 bases that match TRBD2. The CDR3 runs to 16 residues. Germline CDR1 MGHRA, CDR2 YSYEKL. Losses at the gene ends were 0 bases for V and 4 bases for J; bases not matched to a gene: 3. The chain's CDR3 is CASSQDPSGGYNEQFF. The CDR3 DNA sequence: TGCGCCAGCAGCCAAGATCCTAGCGGGGGTTACAATGAGCAGTTCTTC.

The chain has TRBV6-5 and TRBJ2-5; D assignment may be TRBD1 or TRBD2 (6 bases each). V lost 2 bases to trimming and J lost 2 bases, with 12 bases between them. The CDR3 totals 15 residues. The germline V gene encodes CDR1 MNHEY and CDR2 SVGAGI. The DNA for the CDR3 is TGTGCCAGCAGTTACGTGGGGGGCTTACAAGAGACCCAGTACTTC. This encodes CASSYVGGLQETQYF.

This chain links TRBV6-5 with TRBJ2-2; D is undetermined. The CDR3 extends over 11 amino acids. Germline V lookup: CDR1 MNHEY, CDR2 SVGAGI. V lost 8 bases and J 4 bases, leaving 5 bases between the germline ends. The CDR3 sequence is CASEATGELFF. CDR3 sequence (DNA): TGTGCCAGCGAGGCCACCGGGGAGCTGTTTTTT.

This chain links TRBV4-1 with TRBJ2-7; D unresolved. Trimming pared 1 base from V and 4 bases from J, leaving 14 bases between. The CDR3 length is 15 residues. Germline V gene sequence: CDR1 MGHRA, CDR2 YSYEKL. The CDR3 bases are TGCGCCAGCAGCCAAGCTTTTGGGGTCGGGTACGAGCAGTACTTC. Its translation is CASSQAFGVGYEQYF.

The chain employs TRBV27 and TRBJ2-5, with 7 bases aligning to TRBD1. V lost 6 bases to trimming and J lost 4 bases; unmatched junction nucleotides: 11. The CDR3 has 15 residues. CDR1 MNHEY and CDR2 SMNVEV come from the germline V gene (reference sequence). CDR3 in DNA: TGTGCCAGCAGCTACCTCGGGACAGCTGGAGAGACCCAGTACTTC. It codes for CASSYLGTAGETQYF.

V is TRBV6-5 and J is TRBJ1-5; 8 bases line up with TRBD1. The CDR3 runs to 14 residues. Germline values: CDR1 MNHEY, CDR2 SVGAGI. V shed 6 bases, J shed 6 bases, and the junction held 7 bases outside the gene matches. The CDR3 DNA sequence: TGTGCCAGCAGACCTGGACAGGGCCGTCAGCCCCAGCATTTT. This translates into CASRPGQGRQPQHF.

J is TRBJ2-7 and V is TRBV19; possibly TRBD2 for D (7 bases). The V gene's germline CDR1 is LNHDA and CDR2 SQIVND (reference sequence). Between the trimmed V and J ends, which lost 2 bases and 6 bases, there was a span of 14 bases. This CDR3 has 14 residues. The CDR3 protein is CASSILGGASEQYF. DNA of the CDR3: TGTGCCAGTAGTATATTGGGGGGGGCTTCCGAGCAGTACTTC.

The chain recombines TRBV10-3 with TRBJ2-3; TRBD2 is a possible D gene (7 bases). The V gene lost 0 bases and the J gene lost 3 bases, with 19 bases spanning the gap. This CDR3 region has 18 residues. Germline V gene data show CDR1 as ENHRY and CDR2 as SYGVKD. DNA of the CDR3: TGTGCCATCAGTGAGTCGAGCGCGGGCGGGGGCCTGACAGATACGCAGTATTTT. Translation: CAISESSAGGGLTDTQYF.

This clone was observed once. The chain combines TRBV6-4 with TRBJ1-3; D unresolved. Trimming took off 5 bases at V and 2 bases at J, with 7 bases between the two ends. The CDR3 is 13 amino acids. Per germline, CDR1 MRHNA and CDR2 SNTAGT. CDR3 sequence (DNA): TGTGCCAGCAGTACGGAAGCTGGAAACACCATATATTTT. Encoded protein: CASSTEAGNTIYF.

This clone was found once. J is TRBJ2-7 and V is TRBV29-1; tentatively, D is TRBD1 (5 bases). This CDR3 region has 11 residues. V was shortened by 8 bases and J by 5 bases, with 13 bases between the two germline ends. CDR1 and CDR2 (germline): SQVTM, ANQGSEA. The CDR3 region has the DNA TGCAGCTCATCTCAGGGAAACGAGCAGTACTTC. Translating it yields CSSSQGNEQYF.

This clone was seen more than once but under ten times. The chain combines TRBV2 with TRBJ1-1; D unresolved. V was cut by 3 bases and J by 9 bases, with 8 bases left in between. This CDR3 has 11 amino acids. CDR1 and CDR2 (germline): SNHLY, FYNNEI. The CDR3 region is CASSDHYKAFF. As DNA, the CDR3 is TGTGCCAGCAGTGACCACTATAAAGCTTTCTTT.

The gene calls are TRBV1 and TRBJ1-1; the D call in the table, TRBD1, was not verified against the DNA. TRBV1 is annotated as a pseudogene. CDR3 length: 22 residues. The CDR3: CTSSQGCRGRDGRPLLNTEAFF. The CDR3 DNA sequence: TGCACCAGCAGCCAGGGATGCAGGGGGCGAGATGGTAGGCCGCTCTTGAACACTGAAGCTTTCTTT.

The gene calls are TRBV27 and TRBJ1-1; D may be TRBD1 (6 bases). V lost 6 bases and J lost 0, with 17 bases in between. Germline V gene lookup returns CDR1 MNHEY and CDR2 SMNVEV (reference sequence). The CDR3 extends over 16 amino acids. CDR3 in DNA: TGTGCCAGCAGCCGCTGGGGGGGCAGATTGAACACTGAAGCTTTCTTT. It specifies CASSRWGGRLNTEAFF.

V usage is TRBV29-1 and J usage is TRBJ1-3; D remains ambiguous. V lost 6 bases, J lost 4 bases, and 10 bases lay in between. The CDR3 is made up of 12 amino acids. Germline values: CDR1 SQVTM, CDR2 ANQGSEA. CDR3 nucleotides: TGCAGCGTGTCCGACGGCGGAAACACCATATATTTT. As protein: CSVSDGGNTIYF.

This chain connects TRBV19 to TRBJ2-7; the D call may be TRBD1 or TRBD2 (5 bases each). This CDR3 comprises 15 residues. Trimming cost V 5 bases and J 0 bases, with 14 bases left between them. In germline, CDR1 is LNHDA, CDR2 SQIVND (reference sequence). In DNA form, the CDR3 reads TGTGCCAGTAGTCAGGGACCTGGGGGCTCCTACGAGCAGTACTTC. Translating gives CASSQGPGGSYEQYF.

V usage is TRBV18 and J usage is TRBJ1-1; D not resolved. V gave up 2 bases and J gave up 0 bases, with 16 bases separating them. This CDR3 has 17 amino acids. The germline V gene encodes CDR1 KGHSH and CDR2 LQKENI. The CDR3 nucleotides are TGTGCCAGCTCACCAGGGATGATTCCTTATATGAACACTGAAGCTTTCTTT. Protein sequence: CASSPGMIPYMNTEAFF.

This clone has just a few counts. This chain links TRBV27 with TRBJ1-3; D ambiguous. Germline assignment: CDR1 MNHEY and CDR2 SMNVEV (reference sequence). V was clipped by 4 bases and J by 6 bases, with 4 bases between them. CDR3 size: 11 residues. CDR3 DNA: TGTGCCAGCAGTTGCCCAAACACCATATATTTT. This gives the protein CASSCPNTIYF.

The chain employs TRBV11-2 and TRBJ1-1; weak D call: TRBD1 (6 bases). The V gene lost 0 bases and the J gene lost 0 bases, with 14 bases spanning the gap. Germline loops: CDR1 SGHAT, CDR2 FQNNGV. This CDR3 contains 17 residues. Here the CDR3 DNA reads TGTGCCAGCAGCTTAGATCGTCAGGGGCTCCTGAACACTGAAGCTTTCTTT. Amino acids: CASSLDRQGLLNTEAFF.

This clone was seen only a few times. This chain uses TRBV25-1 with TRBJ1-5; 7 nucleotides agree with TRBD1. J lost 4 bases, V lost 7 bases, and 4 bases had no gene match. The CDR3 runs to 13 residues. Germline V lookup: CDR1 MGHDK, CDR2 SYGVNS. The DNA for the CDR3 is TGTGCCAGCACCTCGACAGGGAATCAGCCCCAGCATTTT. Protein: CASTSTGNQPQHF.

The rearrangement joins TRBV30 to TRBJ1-5, with 7 bases matching TRBD1. V lost 5 bases, J lost 3 bases, and 4 bases stayed unmatched. The CDR3 is made up of 13 amino acids. From germline, CDR1 is GTSNPN and CDR2 SVGIG (reference sequence). CDR3 nucleotide sequence: TGTGCCTGGGGGGGACAGCCCAATCAGCCCCAGCATTTT. It translates to CAWGGQPNQPQHF.

The J gene is TRBJ2-6, the V gene TRBV24-1; TRBD1 matches at 7 bases. Germline loops: CDR1 KGHDR, CDR2 SFDVKD. Losses at the gene ends were 4 bases for V and 4 bases for J; bases not matched to a gene: 6. The CDR3 extends over 16 amino acids. CDR3 DNA sequence: TGTGCCACCAGTGAATCTAGGGGGCCGGGGGCCAACGTCCTGACTTTC. Translation: CATSESRGPGANVLTF.